Detailed here is one T cell receptor (beta chain). There are many counts of this clonotype. The specificity of this receptor is unknown. No qualities accompany the bases; no much larger clone lies one base away. This sample is drawn from a study of blood T cells in healthy people across ages (dated by TCRdb to the mid-2010s). About the study as a whole: In model experiments, template switching captured about one uniquely barcoded TCR beta cDNA molecule for every two T cells. For two donors (one aged 18 to 30 and one aged 80 or older), the study analyzed two additional independent replicas of 1 million unique cDNA reads from the same blood draw. Age-related changes in TCR beta repertoire diversity were measured in the study by deep sequencing normalized with unique cDNA molecular identifiers. The donors were divided into four age groups: young (average around 16 years), middle-aged (about 39), aged (under 70) and long-lived (roughly 82). To avoid experimental bias, donors of different ages were distributed randomly across sequencing lanes. Paper-wide results and their limitations: Donor CMV infection status was unknown, potentially confounding age-related changes in expanded clonotypes. Total diversity estimates from one million sequenced T cells were considered lower bounds and underestimates. The percentage of naive T cells measured by flow cytometry correlated strongly with observed TCR beta diversity. As age increased, observed TCR beta diversity per million T cells dropped in a roughly linear way, and a significant reduction was already evident by age about 40. Since profiling was done on bulk unsorted PBMCs, naive and antigen-experienced compartments could not be conclusively compared. Compared with the aged group, the long-lived group had more naive CD4+ T cells, fewer expanded clones and increased TCR diversity, suggesting age selection.

The donors were a few dozen Caucasian individuals from Russia, aged 6 to 90 years, who were systemically healthy. About 10 milliliters of peripheral blood were collected from each donor into EDTA-treated Vacutainer tubes. Ficoll-Paque density-gradient centrifugation was used to isolate PBMCs, with at least 7 million per sample. Total RNA, at least 6 micrograms per sample, was extracted from PBMCs with Trizol reagent. For every donor, flow cytometry on a PBMC aliquot measured the percentage of naive CD45RAhigh/CD27high T cells. V and J are truncated by 3 bases and 9 bases respectively, leaving an intervening sequence of 6 bases. The CDR3 runs 11 amino acids, cysteine and phenylalanine included. CDR3 DNA is the only sequence kept; it has 33 bases, read in frame from the first base. The germline V gene yields MNHEY for CDR1 and SVGAGI for CDR2. Receptors were amplified or captured by 5' RACE. A second PCR of about 6 to 11 cycles was run with a J-beta primer mix and a sample-barcoded 5' primer. A template-switch 5' adaptor carrying 12 random nucleotides introduced a unique molecular identifier onto each TCR beta cDNA molecule. Each sample yielded at least 2.5 million CDR3-containing paired-end reads. First-strand cDNA was synthesized from all RNA with the Mint cDNA synthesis kit, primed by a TRBC-specific oligonucleotide. Following uracil-DNA glycosylase treatment, all cDNA underwent a first 18-cycle PCR with the universal primers M1SS and BC2_uni_R. The study's processing was this. Each sample was normalized by randomly selecting 1 million high-quality reads, each carrying a distinct molecular identifier. Instead of being binned into consensus sequences, reads that shared molecular identifiers were thrown out. MiTCR, set to a Q25 quality threshold and the strictest error-elimination algorithm, was used for CDR3 identification, clonotype clustering and error correction. A nonparametric unseen species model with Euler transformation was used to estimate a lower bound on total TCR beta diversity. The raw public data were reprocessed by TCRdb itself: fastp quality trimming at Q25, MiXCR clonotype calling, in-frame beta chains only. Here each entry gathers all rows of one CDR3 protein and keeps the most common genes and DNA. The V and J calls were determined by TCRdb, not by the authors. Across this sample there are around 1,900,000 distinct CDR3 sequences, with roughly two fifths seen only once. Together, the top ten hold roughly 24% of the sample.

The sequenced material came from blood. This receptor was identified in a human donor in good health. Recombination joined TRBV6-5 with TRBJ2-1; tentative D gene TRBD1, with 5 bases matching. The CDR3: CASSYRGEQFF. The nucleotides are TGTGCCAGCAGTTATAGGGGTGAGCAGTTCTTC.